This TCR beta chain originates from a study of blood T cell repertoires in COVID-19 (dated by TCRdb to the early 2020s). General notes on the study: Samples from collaborators originated in the United States, Italy and Spain and spanned both the acute and convalescent phases of COVID-19. The prospective study material was composed of cDNA or gDNA derived from T cells, B-cell-depleted T cells, or PBMCs. Subjects who had been exposed to COVID-19, were actively infected with it, or had recovered from it provided the deeply sampled blood TCRbeta repertoires that made up the dataset. The repertoires were released in a freely available public database intended as a resource for research on the immune response to SARS-CoV-2. Samples came from the ongoing ImmuneRACE study (first 160 participants) plus 1,254 subjects from 6 global collaborators. Sample metadata almost always included a de-identified subject ID, COVID-19 status, age in years and sex. Where available, HLA class I and class II types were obtained from metadata supplied by the sample provider rather than from assay-based typing. Summary of the overall study and its limitations: The amount of clinical and demographic metadata varied by source and participant and was provided uncurated.

The immunoSEQ Assay, a bias-controlled multiplex PCR, was used to amplify TCRbeta CDR3 regions from genomic DNA. The original pipeline was this. The number of nucleated cells in each sample was estimated by amplification of reference gene primers within the assay. To quantify the absolute abundance of each unique TCRbeta CDR3 rearrangement, sequence reads were collapsed and filtered. Productive Simpson clonality was computed per sample as the square root of Simpson's diversity index over productive rearrangements. TCRdb limited this immuneACCESS table to in-frame rearrangements with V and J called. A share of clones is missing; checked studies link under half to unresolved V genes, and the rest is unexplained. The V and J calls and clone size come from that table; D and trimming were worked out from the DNA. The sample table holds roughly 360,000 clones, of which 87% were seen once. The ten largest account for approximately 1.3% of the sample.

In regard to this clone: Which antigen it targets is not known. No base quality information exists; no much larger clone differs at one position.

In the prospective study, participants were about 18 to 95 years old, resided in about two dozen geographic areas of the United States, and were enrolled through a virtual design. In the prospective study, cohorts were assigned on the basis of participant-reported clinical history obtained from a screening survey and a study questionnaire. Recovered participants in ImmuneRACE Cohort 3 were defined by two consecutive negative NP/OP PCR tests, clearance by a healthcare professional, or resolution of symptoms. In the prospective study, whole blood, serum and a nasopharyngeal or oropharyngeal swab were collected from each participant by mobile phlebotomists. Additional blood draws and questionnaires over an approximately two-month period could optionally be provided by prospective study participants. Prospective study blood samples were shipped either frozen or at room temperature before DNA extraction.

V is shortened by 1 base, J by 5 bases, and the region joining them spans 8 bases. Sequences MNHEY (CDR1) and SVGEGT (CDR2) are obtained from the germline V gene. The CDR3, from cysteine to phenylalanine, totals 13 residues. Left in the record is the CDR3 DNA by itself, 39 bases read in frame from the first base. The TCR was taken from a man aged 30 to 45 who had recovered from COVID-19. Sequencing input: PBMCs or T cells enriched from blood (not recorded which). The sequence is built from TRBV6-2 or TRBV6-3 and TRBJ2-5; possibly the D gene is TRBD2, per 5 matching bases. CDR3 region: CASSYLLAETQYF. The DNA sequence follows: TGTGCCAGCAGTTACTTGCTAGCCGAGACCCAGTACTTC.